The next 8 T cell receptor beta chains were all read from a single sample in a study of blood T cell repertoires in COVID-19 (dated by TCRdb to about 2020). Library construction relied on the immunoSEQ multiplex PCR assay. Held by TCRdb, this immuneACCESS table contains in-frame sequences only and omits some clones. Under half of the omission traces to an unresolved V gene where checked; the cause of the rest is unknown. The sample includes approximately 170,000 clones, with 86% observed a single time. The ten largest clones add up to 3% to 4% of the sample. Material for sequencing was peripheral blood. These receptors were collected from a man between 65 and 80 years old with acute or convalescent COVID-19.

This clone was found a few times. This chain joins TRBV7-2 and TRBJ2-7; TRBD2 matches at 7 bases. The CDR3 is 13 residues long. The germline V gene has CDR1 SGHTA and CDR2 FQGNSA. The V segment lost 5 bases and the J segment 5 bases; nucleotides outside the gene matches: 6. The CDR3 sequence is CASSLKRGDEQYF. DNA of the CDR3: TGTGCCAGCAGCCTCAAGCGGGGCGACGAGCAGTACTTC.

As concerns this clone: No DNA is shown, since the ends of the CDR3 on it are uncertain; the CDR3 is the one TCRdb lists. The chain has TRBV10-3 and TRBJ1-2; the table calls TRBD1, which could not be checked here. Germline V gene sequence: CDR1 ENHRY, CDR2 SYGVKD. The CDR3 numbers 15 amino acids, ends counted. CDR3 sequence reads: CAISESWGQGTPGTF.

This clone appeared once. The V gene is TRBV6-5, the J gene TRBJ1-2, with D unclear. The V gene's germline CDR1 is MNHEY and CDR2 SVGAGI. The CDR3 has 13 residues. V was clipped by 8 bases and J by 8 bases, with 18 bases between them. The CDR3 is CASFDWAGVGYTF. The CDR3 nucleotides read TGTGCCAGCTTCGACTGGGCCGGGGTCGGCTACACCTTC.

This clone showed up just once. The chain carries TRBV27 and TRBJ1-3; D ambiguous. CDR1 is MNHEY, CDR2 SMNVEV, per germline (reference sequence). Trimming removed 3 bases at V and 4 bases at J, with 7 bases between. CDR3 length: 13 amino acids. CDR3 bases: TGTGCCAGCAGTTTCCTTCTGGGAAACACCATATATTTT. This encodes CASSFLLGNTIYF.

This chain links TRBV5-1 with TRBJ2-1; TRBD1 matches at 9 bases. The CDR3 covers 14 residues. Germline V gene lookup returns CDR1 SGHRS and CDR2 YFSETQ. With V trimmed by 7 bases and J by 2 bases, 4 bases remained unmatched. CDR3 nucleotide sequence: TGCGCCAGCTCCGACAGGGGGACCTACAATGAGCAGTTCTTC. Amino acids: CASSDRGTYNEQFF.

The CDR3 here is CASSIADRPPYEQYF. The CDR3 nucleotides read TGTGCCAGCTCAATCGCGGACAGGCCACCCTACGAGCAGTACTTC. J is TRBJ2-7 and V is TRBV18; TRBD1 matches 7 bases. Germline CDR1 reads KGHSH; CDR2 reads LQKENI. The CDR3 sequence is 15 residues long. J lost 2 bases, V lost 5 bases, and 9 bases had no gene match.

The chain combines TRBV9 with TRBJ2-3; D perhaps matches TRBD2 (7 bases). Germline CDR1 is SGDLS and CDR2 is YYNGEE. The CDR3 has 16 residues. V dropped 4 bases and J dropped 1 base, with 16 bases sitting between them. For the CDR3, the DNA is TGTGCCAGCAGCTCTCGAGGAGGGGGGGGCACAGATACGCAGTATTTT. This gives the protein CASSSRGGGGTDTQYF.

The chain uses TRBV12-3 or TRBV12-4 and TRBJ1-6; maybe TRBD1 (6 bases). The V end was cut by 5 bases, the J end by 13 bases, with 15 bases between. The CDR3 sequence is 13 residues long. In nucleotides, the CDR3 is TGTGCCAGCAGTGTACAGGGTCAAGCGCCCCTCCACTTT. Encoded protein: CASSVQGQAPLHF.